Sequencing of this T cell receptor (beta chain) was carried out in a study of blood T cell repertoires in COVID-19 (dated by TCRdb to about 2020). Concerning the study at large: Collaborator samples came from the United States, Italy and Spain and covered acute and convalescent phases of COVID-19. The material from the prospective study consisted of cDNA or gDNA derived from T cells, B-cell-depleted T cells, or PBMCs. Deeply sampled blood TCRbeta repertoires from subjects exposed to, actively infected with, or recovered from COVID-19 were included in the dataset. The repertoires were released in a freely available public database meant as a resource for research on the immune response to SARS-CoV-2. The samples were drawn from two sources: the first 160 participants of the ongoing ImmuneRACE study, and 1,000 to 1,500 subjects contributed by 6 global collaborators. The sample metadata nearly always contained a de-identified subject ID, COVID-19 status, age in years and sex. Where HLA class I and class II types were available, the types were taken from metadata supplied by the sample provider, not from assay-based typing.

The collaborating institutions used their own protocols to collect whole blood in K2EDTA tubes. For TCRbeta analysis, collaborator samples were shipped as frozen whole blood, as isolated PBMCs, or as DNA extracted from either sample type. The investigation overall reported the following: The quantity of clinical and demographic metadata differed by source and by participant and was supplied without curation.

TCRbeta CDR3 regions were amplified from genomic DNA by means of the immunoSEQ Assay, a bias-controlled multiplex PCR. The paper's processing steps were these. The number of nucleated cells in each sample was estimated from the amplification of reference gene primers within the assay. To quantify the absolute abundance of each unique TCRbeta CDR3 rearrangement, sequence reads were collapsed and filtered. Productive Simpson clonality was computed per sample as the square root of Simpson's diversity index over productive rearrangements. The source is immuneACCESS, and TCRdb retained only in-frame sequences with V and J called. Part of the clones is not carried over; for the studies checked, unresolved V genes explain less than half of this, and the remainder is unexplained. V and J calls and clone size come straight from that table; D and trimming were deduced from the DNA. This sample holds approximately 100,000 clones; approximately 80% were observed only once. The biggest ten clones account for roughly 3.4% of the sample.

The CDR3 holds 13 amino acids from the cysteine to the phenylalanine. The entry retains the CDR3 DNA only, 39 bases that are in frame from base 1. Trimming accounts for 6 bases at V and 8 bases at J, while the number of junction bases matched to no gene is 7. CDR1 and CDR2 (LNHDA, SQIVND) derive from the germline V gene (reference sequence). Remarks on this clone: Its antigen is currently not known. No much larger clone is present one base from it, and per-base qualities are unavailable.

The sample taken for sequencing was peripheral blood. The origin of this receptor is a woman aged 80 or over with active or convalescent COVID-19. The sequence links TRBV19 to TRBJ1-2, and 9 bases in between align with TRBD1. The DNA reads TGTGCCAGTAGGACGACAGGGGGTTACGGCTACACCTTC. Its protein product is CASRTTGGYGYTF.